The 18 T cell receptor beta chains below were found in one sample sequenced in a study of early T cells in non-severe SARS-CoV-2 infection. TCRdb redid the calling of the 5' RACE reads with MiXCR, one entry per CDR3 protein. The sample includes tens of thousands of distinct CDR3 sequences, 9.5% to 15% seen only once; the top ten take about 1%. Specimen: whole blood. These receptors came from an adult who was a healthcare worker with PCR-confirmed SARS-CoV-2 infection or an uninfected control (not recorded which).

This clonotype was found many times. This chain joins TRBV11-2 and TRBJ2-3; no reliable D call. Trimming removed 3 bases at V and 2 bases at J, with 9 bases between. Germline CDR1 and CDR2: SGHAT and FQNNGV. The CDR3 length is 14 residues. The CDR3 loop is CASSFSHPTDTQYF. The CDR3 DNA sequence: TGTGCCAGCAGCTTTAGCCACCCCACAGATACGCAGTATTTT.

A few counts support this clonotype. The chain uses TRBV27 and TRBJ1-6; possible D gene TRBD1, 5 bases. There are 15 residues in the CDR3. CDR1 is MNHEY and CDR2 is SMNVEV in the germline V gene (reference sequence). Deletions cut 5 bases from V and 7 bases from J, with 15 bases between. The CDR3 region has the DNA TGTGCCAGCAGTCGCTCCGGGACGGCAAATTCACCCCTCCACTTT. This translates into CASSRSGTANSPLHF.

This clonotype was found a few times. This chain uses TRBV7-2 with TRBJ2-1, with 9 positions matching TRBD2. This CDR3 contains 18 residues. The V segment lost 4 bases and the J segment 8 bases; nucleotides outside the gene matches: 18. Germline CDR1 is SGHTA and CDR2 is FQGNSA. CDR3 bases: TGTGCCAGCAGCTCCCGGTATAGCGGGGGAGGGATTAAGGATGAGCAGTTCTTC. Translated, it gives CASSSRYSGGGIKDEQFF.

J is TRBJ2-1 and V is TRBV7-9; D may be TRBD1 (6 bases). This CDR3 is built from 15 residues. The germline V gene encodes CDR1 SEHNR and CDR2 FQNEAQ (reference sequence). V was pared by 4 bases and J by 8 bases, with 18 bases between. CDR3 loop: CASSSPTLTGHEQFF. CDR3 in DNA: TGTGCCAGCAGCTCCCCTACATTAACAGGGCATGAGCAGTTCTTC.

This clonotype was counted between two and nine times. The chain couples TRBV12-3 or TRBV12-4 to TRBJ2-3; D is unclear. The CDR3 is made up of 15 amino acids. Trimming stripped 5 bases from V and 0 bases from J, with 12 bases between. The CDR3 is CASSPRRLSTDTQYF. The CDR3 bases are TGTGCCAGCAGTCCCCGGAGACTCAGCACAGATACGCAGTATTTT.

There are a few counts of this clonotype. This rearrangement joins TRBV5-6 to TRBJ2-7; D is perhaps TRBD2 (7 bases). Germline V gene sequence: CDR1 SGHDT, CDR2 YYEEEE. Trimming took 0 bases from V and 5 from J, leaving 15 bases between them. The CDR3 contains 15 residues. The CDR3, as DNA: TGTGCCAGCAGCTTGGGGCCCAGAGGGGGGGACGAGCAGTACTTC. It yields the protein CASSLGPRGGDEQYF.

This clonotype occurred many times. The chain carries TRBV30 and TRBJ2-2; D ambiguous. Trimming removed 4 bases at V and 4 bases at J, with 7 bases between. The germline V gene encodes CDR1 GTSNPN and CDR2 SVGIG (reference sequence). This CDR3 has 12 residues. DNA for the CDR3: TGTGCCTGGATTAAAATCACCGGGGAGCTGTTTTTT. Residues: CAWIKITGELFF.

This rearrangement joins TRBV6-2 or TRBV6-3 to TRBJ1-1, with 7 bases aligning to TRBD1. With 7 bases clipped from V and 8 bases from J, the junction kept 10 bases outside the gene matches. The CDR3 spans 13 residues. The V gene's germline CDR1 is MNHEY and CDR2 SVGEGT. CDR3: CASILPGQREAFF. For the CDR3, the DNA is TGTGCCAGCATACTACCGGGACAGCGAGAAGCTTTCTTT.

This clonotype was counted a few times. The CDR3 here is CATSRDHGIANYGYTF. Here the CDR3 DNA reads TGTGCCACCAGCAGAGATCATGGAATTGCTAACTATGGCTACACCTTC. The rearrangement links TRBV15 to TRBJ1-2; D is unclear. The V and J ends lost 0 bases and 0 bases respectively, with 11 bases between them. Germline CDR1 and CDR2: LNHNV and YYDKDF (reference sequence). This CDR3 is 16 amino acids long. Full variable domain (missing parts from reference TRBV15 and TRBJ1-2): DAMVIQNPRYQVTQFGKPVTLSCSQTLNHNVMYWYQQKSSQAPKLLFHYYDKDFNNEADTPDNFQSRRPNTSFCFLDIRSPGLGDTAMYLCATSRDHGIANYGYTFGSGTRLTVV.

This clonotype was observed a few times. The chain links TRBV6-2 or TRBV6-3 to TRBJ2-5; the D gene is possibly TRBD2 (6 bases). CDR3 length: 13 amino acids. Deletions cut 8 bases from V and 8 bases from J, with 18 bases between. Per the germline V gene, CDR1 is MNHEY and CDR2 is SVGEGT. Here the CDR3 reads CASSNGGQVTQYF. For the CDR3, the DNA is TGTGCCAGCTCTAACGGAGGGCAAGTCACCCAGTACTTC.

This clonotype was seen many times. The chain employs TRBV2 and TRBJ1-1; maybe TRBD1 (5 bases). V was trimmed by 3 bases and J by 4 bases, leaving 6 bases between them. Germline V gives CDR1 SNHLY, CDR2 FYNNEI. The CDR3 runs 12 residues. The DNA of the CDR3 is TGTGCCAGCAGTGATGACAGCACTGAAGCTTTCTTT. It specifies CASSDDSTEAFF. Supplemented by reference TRBV2 and TRBJ1-1, the full variable domain reads EPEVTQTPSHQVTQMGQEVILRCVPISNHLYFYWYRQILGQKVEFLVSFYNNEISEKSEIFDDQFSVERPDGSNFTLKIRSTKLEDSAMYFCASSDDSTEAFFGQGTRLTVV.

V usage is TRBV27 and J usage is TRBJ2-7; D perhaps matches TRBD1 (6 bases). V was shortened by 4 bases and J by 0 bases, with 10 bases between the two germline ends. Germline loops: CDR1 MNHEY, CDR2 SMNVEV (reference sequence). This CDR3 has 14 amino acids. The CDR3 reads CASSSGTYSYEQYF. The CDR3 bases are TGTGCCAGCAGTTCCGGGACATACTCCTACGAGCAGTACTTC.

This clonotype has at least ten counts. The chain joins TRBV18 to TRBJ1-3, with 7 bases lining up with TRBD1. The CDR3 extends over 14 amino acids. V dropped 4 bases and J dropped 1; count of bases not matched to a gene: 1. Per germline, CDR1 KGHSH and CDR2 LQKENI. CDR3 protein: CASSLQGSGNTIYF. The DNA of the CDR3 is TGTGCCAGCTCACTACAGGGGTCTGGAAACACCATATATTTT.

This clonotype was counted many times. V and J are TRBV5-6 and TRBJ2-5; 7 bases are shared with TRBD1. CDR3 length: 15 amino acids. Per the germline V gene, CDR1 is SGHDT and CDR2 is YYEEEE. Trimming at V came to 0 bases and at J to 6 bases, leaving 8 bases not matched to a gene. The CDR3 sequence: CASSLGQGRGKTQYF. CDR3 coding DNA: TGTGCCAGCAGCTTGGGACAGGGAAGGGGAAAGACCCAGTACTTC.

This clonotype has at least ten counts. V is TRBV7-9 and J is TRBJ2-2; no clear D gene. Germline V gene data show CDR1 as SEHNR and CDR2 as FQNEAQ (reference sequence). Trimming removed 5 bases at V and 4 bases at J, with 11 bases between. This CDR3 has 14 residues. CDR3 sequence reads: CASSPVKATGELFF. The CDR3 DNA reads TGTGCCAGCAGCCCCGTGAAGGCCACCGGGGAGCTGTTTTTT.

The chain is built from TRBV5-1 and TRBJ2-7; D gene uncertain. In germline, CDR1 is SGHRS, CDR2 YFSETQ. The CDR3 has 14 amino acids. V lost 4 bases, J lost 7 bases, and 18 bases lay in between. CDR3 sequence: CASSPNPNYREQYF. CDR3 coding DNA: TGCGCCAGCAGCCCCAACCCAAATTATCGGGAGCAGTACTTC.

The chain carries TRBV28 and TRBJ2-7; D might be TRBD1 (5 bases). The CDR3 has 14 residues. Looked up from germline, CDR1 is MDHEN and CDR2 is SYDVKM. The V end lost 10 bases, the J end lost 0 bases, and 16 bases lay between the germline ends. The CDR3 spells CAIYYRKSSYEQYF. CDR3 DNA sequence: TGTGCCATCTACTACAGGAAAAGCTCCTACGAGCAGTACTTC.

This clonotype was seen more than once but under ten times. This sequence joins TRBV20-1 and TRBJ2-5; D possibly corresponds to TRBD2 (6 bases). This CDR3 region has 17 residues. Germline V lookup: CDR1 DFQATT, CDR2 SNEGSKA (reference sequence). Trimming took 2 bases from V and 4 from J, leaving 23 bases between them. The CDR3 is CSARLGEGAGYVETQYF. The CDR3 DNA sequence: TGCAGTGCTAGACTAGGGGAAGGGGCGGGATACGTAGAGACCCAGTACTTC.